Below, one T cell receptor beta chain is given with its context. In the original processing: By means of reference gene primer amplification, nucleated cell counts were estimated. Clones were sequenced by immunoSEQ multiplex PCR, and TCRdb holds only the in-frame ones, with some missing. V and J calls and clone size are as listed in that table; D and trimming were resolved from the DNA. Of approximately 130,000 clones in the sample, around 83% were seen once. Trimming left V 3 bases short and J 6 bases short, with 6 bases between. Germline V CDR1 and CDR2: SNHLY, FYNNEI. The CDR3 is 11 residues long. These data come from a study of blood T cell repertoires in COVID-19. Background on the study: The origin of the acute and convalescent COVID-19 samples was the United States, Italy and Spain. PBMCs, B-cell-depleted T cells, or T cells provided the cDNA or gDNA that made up the material.

This clonotype was sampled from a human donor in a cohort sampled during active COVID-19. Sequencing input: peripheral blood. The V call is TRBV2, the J call TRBJ2-7; D perhaps matches TRBD2 (6 bases). CDR3 in amino acids: CASSEGGEQYF. In DNA, the CDR3 is TGTGCCAGCAGTGAGGGGGGCGAGCAGTACTTC.